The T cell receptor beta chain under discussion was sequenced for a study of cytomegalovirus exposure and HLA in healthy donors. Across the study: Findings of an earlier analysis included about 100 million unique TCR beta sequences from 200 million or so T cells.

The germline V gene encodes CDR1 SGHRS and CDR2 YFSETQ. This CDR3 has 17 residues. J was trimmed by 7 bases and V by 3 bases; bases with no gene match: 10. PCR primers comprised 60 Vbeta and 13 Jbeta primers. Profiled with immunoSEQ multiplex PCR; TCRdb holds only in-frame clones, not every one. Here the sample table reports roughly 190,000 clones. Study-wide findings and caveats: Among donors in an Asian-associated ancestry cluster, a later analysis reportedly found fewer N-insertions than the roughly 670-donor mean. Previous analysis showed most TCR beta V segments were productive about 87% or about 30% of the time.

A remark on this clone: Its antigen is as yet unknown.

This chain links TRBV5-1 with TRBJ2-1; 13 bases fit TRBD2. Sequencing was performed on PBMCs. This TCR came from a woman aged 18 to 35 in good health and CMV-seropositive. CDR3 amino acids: CASSSYAGLAGPNEQFF. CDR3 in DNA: TGCGCCAGCAGCTCTTACGCGGGACTAGCGGGACCAAATGAGCAGTTCTTC.